This is a list of T cell receptor beta chains from one sample in a study of blood T cell repertoires in COVID-19. Clones were read by immunoSEQ multiplex PCR, and TCRdb kept only the in-frame ones, dropping some. The sample lists roughly 330,000 clones; 65% to 85% were seen once. The sequencing input was peripheral blood. These receptors came from a woman aged 45-60 years with acute or convalescent COVID-19. The CDR3 runs from the conserved cysteine through the conserved F or W. D genes are given only for firm matches. Rows give clone size only sometimes, using once, few, many, or a class for an expanded clone.

v_gene	j_gene	abundance	d_gene	CDR3aa	CDR3nt
TRBV3-1/TRBV3-2	TRBJ2-1	-	-	CASSQGVATKYNEQFF	TGTGCCAGCAGCCAAGGGGTAGCTACTAAGTACAATGAGCAGTTCTTC
TRBV29-1	TRBJ2-7	-	-	CSGGGGREQYF	TGCAGCGGAGGAGGGGGCCGGGAGCAGTACTTC
TRBV7-2	TRBJ1-2	-	TRBD1	CASSLATGGGYGYTF	TGTGCCAGCAGCTTAGCGACAGGGGGCGGCTATGGCTACACCTTC
TRBV3-1/TRBV3-2	TRBJ2-3	-	-	CASSPRPLEGDTQYF	TGTGCCAGCAGCCCCCGACCTCTAGAGGGAGATACGCAGTATTTT
TRBV15	TRBJ2-2	few	-	CATSREIGRTNTGELFF	TGTGCCACCAGCAGAGAAATAGGACGGACAAACACCGGGGAGCTGTTTTTT
TRBV5-1	TRBJ1-1	-	-	CASTVVQGNTEAFF	TGCGCCAGCACCGTGGTTCAGGGGAACACTGAAGCTTTCTTT
TRBV10-3	TRBJ2-2	-	-	CAIPSENTGELFF	TGTGCCATTCCTAGCGAAAACACCGGGGAGCTGTTTTTT
TRBV9	TRBJ2-7	-	TRBD1	CASSAATGGIYEQYF	TGTGCCAGCAGCGCGGCGACAGGGGGAATCTACGAGCAGTACTTC
TRBV9	TRBJ1-2	-	TRBD1	CASSVVAGGLGYTF	TGTGCCAGCAGCGTAGTGGCAGGGGGCCTCGGCTACACCTTC
TRBV28	TRBJ2-1	-	-	CASRWTSPNEQFF	TGTGCCAGCAGATGGACTTCCCCTAATGAGCAGTTCTTC
TRBV5-1	TRBJ1-4	-	TRBD1	CASGQGAGEKLFF	TGCGCCAGCGGCCAGGGGGCGGGAGAAAAACTGTTTTTT
TRBV19	TRBJ1-5	-	-	CASTAGYGNQPQHF	TGTGCCAGTACTGCAGGGTACGGGAATCAGCCCCAGCATTTT
TRBV12-3/TRBV12-4	TRBJ2-1	once	-	CASSPRSPERFF	TGTGCCAGCAGTCCCCGGTCCCCAGAGCGGTTCTTC
TRBV6-5	TRBJ2-7	-	TRBD2	CASSLLGLAGTYEQYF	TGTGCCAGCAGTTTGCTCGGACTAGCGGGGACCTACGAGCAGTACTTC
TRBV27	TRBJ2-2	few	TRBD1	CASSTRTGDTGELFF	TGTGCCAGCAGTACCCGGACAGGGGACACCGGGGAGCTGTTTTTT
TRBV6-4	TRBJ1-1	-	-	CASSFDRNTEAFF	TGTGCCAGCAGCTTTGACAGGAACACTGAAGCTTTCTTT
TRBV7-2	TRBJ1-3	-	-	CASSLALAQNSGNTIYF	TGTGCCAGCAGCTTAGCGCTAGCACAGAACTCTGGAAACACCATATATTTT
TRBV19	TRBJ2-6	-	-	CASRQTSSGANVLTF	TGTGCCAGTAGGCAAACGAGCTCTGGGGCCAACGTCCTGACTTTC
TRBV27	TRBJ1-1	-	-	CASTGADTEAFF	TGTGCCAGCACTGGGGCGGACACTGAAGCTTTCTTT
TRBV7-9	TRBJ1-2	-	TRBD1	CASSWGAGGFDYGYTF	TGTGCCAGCAGCTGGGGGGCAGGGGGCTTTGACTATGGCTACACCTTC
TRBV5-6	TRBJ1-6	few	TRBD1	CASSSPGQPYNSPLHF	TGTGCCAGCAGTTCGCCGGGACAGCCCTATAATTCACCCCTCCACTTT
TRBV6-6	TRBJ1-2	-	-	CASRGDRNLNYGYTF	TGTGCCAGCAGGGGCGACAGAAACCTTAACTATGGCTACACCTTC
TRBV7-2	TRBJ2-3	-	TRBD1	CASSSGQGSDTQYF	TGTGCCAGCAGCTCCGGACAGGGATCGGATACGCAGTATTTT
TRBV9	TRBJ1-2	-	TRBD1	CASSTAGTGLYGYTF	TGTGCCAGCAGCACCGCCGGGACAGGGCTCTATGGCTACACCTTC
TRBV29-1	TRBJ2-2	few	TRBD2	CSVSGTSGSKTGELFF	TGCAGCGTGTCCGGGACTAGCGGGAGTAAAACCGGGGAGCTGTTTTTT
TRBV4-1	TRBJ2-5	-	-	CASSQEQTEETQYF	TGCGCCAGCAGCCAAGAGCAGACAGAAGAGACCCAGTACTTC
TRBV3-1/TRBV3-2	TRBJ2-1	-	TRBD2	CASSQVRAGGSYNEQFF	TGTGCCAGCAGCCAAGTGAGAGCGGGAGGATCCTACAATGAGCAGTTCTTC
TRBV5-1	TRBJ2-3	-	-	CASSLNPWGADTQYF	TGCGCCAGCAGCTTGAACCCATGGGGGGCAGATACGCAGTATTTT
TRBV3-1/TRBV3-2	TRBJ2-7	-	-	CASSRKGGYEQYF	TGTGCCAGCAGCCGGAAAGGGGGCTACGAGCAGTACTTC
TRBV21-1	TRBJ1-2	-	-	CASGGYTF	TGTGCTTCCGGGGGCTACACCTTC
TRBV6-5	TRBJ2-5	-	-	CASSYPGQRETQYF	TGTGCCAGCAGTTACCCCGGACAAAGGGAGACCCAGTACTTC
TRBV3-1/TRBV3-2	TRBJ1-1	-	TRBD1	CASSRDYRGSNTEAFF	TGTGCCAGCAGCCGTGACTACAGGGGATCGAACACTGAAGCTTTCTTT
TRBV11-3	TRBJ2-1	-	-	CASSFNRASNEQFF	TGTGCCAGCAGCTTCAACAGGGCCTCCAATGAGCAGTTCTTC
TRBV29-1	TRBJ2-3	many	-	CSVSSTDTQYF	TGCAGCGTTTCGAGCACAGATACGCAGTATTTT